This note documents a single T cell receptor beta chain sequence. Its antigen is unknown. 60 Vbeta and 13 Jbeta primers were used in PCR. Produced via immunoSEQ multiplex PCR; TCRdb's table is partial and in-frame only. The sample comprises about 120,000 clones, about 80% of which are singletons, and 8% to 9% rests with the top ten. These data are taken from a study of cytomegalovirus exposure and HLA in healthy donors. Findings and limits, study-wide: Presence/absence analyses supposed approximately even sequencing depth among donors. Association of a missense DCLRE1C variant with TCR beta V- and J-gene trimming was reported in a later analysis.

Germline CDR1 is SEHNR and CDR2 is FQNEAQ (reference sequence). V dropped 5 bases and J dropped 7 bases, with 8 bases sitting between them. The CDR3 is 11 amino acids. The source material was PBMCs. The chain recombines TRBV7-9 with TRBJ1-2; D not resolved. This receptor was identified in a female donor in good health and CMV-seropositive. This CDR3 is CASSPFVGYTF. CDR3 DNA sequence: TGTGCCAGCAGCCCCTTTGTTGGCTACACCTTC. Full variable domain (outside the CDR3, taken from reference TRBV7-9 and TRBJ1-2): DTGVSQNPRHKITKRGQNVTFRCDPISEHNRLYWYRQTLGQGPEFLTYFQNEAQLEKSRLLSDRFSAERPKGSFSTLEIQRTEQGDSAMYLCASSPFVGYTFGSGTRLTVV.